This T cell receptor (beta chain) was recovered during a study of blood T cell repertoires in COVID-19. Study as a whole: T cells, B-cell-depleted T cells, or PBMCs provided the cDNA or gDNA that served as material.

The germline V gene has CDR1 MNHEY and CDR2 SVGAGI. This CDR3 comprises 12 residues. Trimming cost V 7 bases and J 1 base, with 7 bases left between them. Original processing notes: Amplification with reference gene primers provided the estimates of nucleated cell counts. Repertoires were generated with immunoSEQ multiplex PCR, while TCRdb's copy carries only in-frame clones and drops some. Clonal size and the V and J genes are those of that table, whereas D and trimming came from the DNA. The sample consists of over 85,000 clones, approximately 90% of them appearing once. V usage is TRBV6-5 and J usage is TRBJ1-1, with D uncertain. This clonotype originated in a human donor in a cohort sampled during active COVID-19. The sequencing sample was made of peripheral blood. DNA of the CDR3: TGTGCCAGCATGAGAGGGAACACTGAAGCTTTCTTT. Translation: CASMRGNTEAFF.